Below are 14 T cell receptor beta chains sequenced from a single sample in a study of shared clonotypes between healthy human individuals. Libraries were prepared by immunoSEQ multiplex PCR; TCRdb keeps only in-frame clonotypes and omits some of them. The sample records about 2.4 million clones, roughly 93% being singletons. Material: naive CD4+ T cells from PBMCs. Described subset: CD45RA+ positively selected. Receptors were obtained from a man younger than 35 in good health. Some clones in this sample may be carry-over from other donors' samples.

The rearrangement uses TRBV5-1 and TRBJ2-5; perhaps TRBD1 as D (6 bases). From germline, CDR1 is SGHRS and CDR2 YFSETQ. This CDR3 is 15 amino acids long. Trimming took 1 base from V and 2 from J, leaving 12 bases between them. The CDR3, as DNA: TGCGCCAGCAGCTTGCACGCAGGGGCACAAGAGACCCAGTACTTC. The encoded protein is CASSLHAGAQETQYF.

The chain couples TRBV2 to TRBJ2-3; 12 positions match TRBD2. The CDR3 length is 15 residues. CDR1 is SNHLY and CDR2 is FYNNEI in the germline V gene. With V trimmed by 5 bases and J by 4 bases, 4 bases remained unmatched. The CDR3 DNA is TGTGCCAGCAGTCTGACTAGCGGGAGCCCAGATACGCAGTATTTT. It translates to CASSLTSGSPDTQYF. The variable domain in full, completed from reference TRBV2 and TRBJ2-3, reads EPEVTQTPSHQVTQMGQEVILRCVPISNHLYFYWYRQILGQKVEFLVSFYNNEISEKSEIFDDQFSVERPDGSNFTLKIRSTKLEDSAMYFCASSLTSGSPDTQYFGPGTRLTVL.

The chain couples TRBV28 to TRBJ1-2; 8 positions match TRBD1. The CDR3 spans 12 residues. The junction had 5 bases not matched to a gene; V was cut back by 8 bases and J by 6 bases. Germline CDR1 and CDR2: MDHEN and SYDVKM. The CDR3 is CASRTGPNGYTF. For the CDR3, the DNA is TGTGCCAGCCGGACAGGGCCAAATGGCTACACCTTC.

V and J are TRBV7-3 and TRBJ1-2; D is possibly TRBD1 (6 bases). V lost 5 bases to trimming and J lost 4 bases, with 14 bases between them. The germline V gene encodes CDR1 SGHTA and CDR2 FQGTGA. This CDR3 has 14 amino acids. Here the CDR3 DNA reads TGTGCCAGCAGCCCGGGGGGCACGGGCTATGGCTACACCTTC. Encoded protein: CASSPGGTGYGYTF. The full variable domain, its missing parts supplied by reference TRBV7-3 and TRBJ1-2, is GAGVSQTPSNKVTEKGKYVELRCDPISGHTALYWYRQSLGQGPEFLIYFQGTGAADDSGLPNDRFFAVRPEGSVSTLKIQRTERGDSAVYLCASSPGGTGYGYTFGSGTRLTVV.

In its sample, this clone was seen a few times. The rearrangement links TRBV9 to TRBJ1-1; 10 bases fit TRBD1. V gave up 4 bases and J gave up 10 bases; unmatched junction bases: 13. This CDR3 is built from 15 residues. Germline CDR1 is SGDLS and CDR2 is YYNGEE. CDR3 loop: CASSPEPTGGVRAFF. For the CDR3, the DNA is TGTGCCAGCAGCCCAGAACCGACAGGGGGCGTGCGAGCTTTCTTT.

The DNA of the CDR3 is TGCGCCAGCAGCGGGAATGGCCCGCTAGCGGGAGAGGCCGAGACCCAGTACTTC. Its protein is CASSGNGPLAGEAETQYF. The chain joins TRBV5-1 to TRBJ2-5; 10 nucleotides line up with TRBD2. The V and J ends lost 4 bases and 5 bases, in that order; junction bases with no gene match: 17. The CDR3 has 18 amino acids. CDR1 and CDR2 from the germline V gene are SGHRS and YFSETQ.

V and J are TRBV20-1 and TRBJ2-7; D uncertain. Germline loops: CDR1 DFQATT, CDR2 SNEGSKA (reference sequence). The V and J ends lost 3 bases and 5 bases respectively, with 8 bases between them. The CDR3 runs 11 residues. In nucleotides, the CDR3 is TGCAGTGCTAGCGTGGACGACGAGCAGTACTTC. Translating it yields CSASVDDEQYF.

The chain recombines TRBV28 with TRBJ2-1, with a possible D match to TRBD2 (7 bases). V dropped 8 bases and J dropped 4 bases, with 18 bases sitting between them. In germline, CDR1 is MDHEN, CDR2 SYDVKM. There are 15 residues in the CDR3. CDR3 sequence: CASRGASGLYNEQFF. The CDR3 coding sequence is TGTGCCAGCCGGGGGGCTAGCGGATTATACAATGAGCAGTTCTTC.

Turning to this clone: This sample includes further DNA sequences coding for the same CDR3. The chain joins TRBV27 to TRBJ2-5; no reliable D call. The CDR3 sequence is 13 residues long. The germline V gene has CDR1 MNHEY and CDR2 SMNVEV (reference sequence). Trimming left V 6 bases short and J 5 bases short, with 13 bases between. CDR3 residues: CASRPTGQETQYF. The DNA of the CDR3 is TGTGCCAGCAGACCCACCGGCCAGGAGACCCAGTACTTC.

The chain carries TRBV9 and TRBJ2-3; perhaps D is TRBD1 or TRBD2 (5 bases each). Germline V gene lookup returns CDR1 SGDLS and CDR2 YYNGEE. This CDR3 contains 14 residues. Between the trimmed V and J ends, which lost 4 bases and 5 bases, there was a span of 14 bases. The CDR3 is CASSSGPLKDTQYF. In nucleotides, the CDR3 is TGTGCCAGCAGCTCGGGGCCGTTGAAAGATACGCAGTATTTT.

The chain links TRBV20-1 to TRBJ2-1, with no clear D. This CDR3 is built from 11 residues. Deletions cut 3 bases from V and 10 bases from J, with 10 bases between. CDR1 and CDR2 from the germline V gene are DFQATT and SNEGSKA (reference sequence). CDR3 region: CSARARAEQFF. The CDR3 region has the DNA TGCAGTGCTAGGGCTCGAGCCGAGCAGTTCTTC.

The chain joins TRBV4-1 to TRBJ2-3; maybe TRBD2 (6 bases). With 4 bases removed from V and 3 bases from J, the gap between germline ends came to 14 bases. The CDR3 covers 15 residues. CDR1 and CDR2 from the germline V gene are MGHRA and YSYEKL. CDR3 DNA: TGCGCCAGCAGCCGCCAAGGAGGGGTGACAGATACGCAGTATTTT. It encodes CASSRQGGVTDTQYF.

The rearrangement links TRBV11-2 to TRBJ2-5, with D possibly TRBD1 on 6 matching bases. This CDR3 spans 15 amino acids. The V end lost 5 bases, the J end lost 2 bases, and 15 bases lay between the germline ends. Germline V gene lookup returns CDR1 SGHAT and CDR2 FQNNGV. The DNA for the CDR3 is TGTGCCAGCAGCGCATACAGGGTTGGGCAAGAGACCCAGTACTTC. This gives the protein CASSAYRVGQETQYF.

V usage is TRBV10-3 and J usage is TRBJ2-2; TRBD2 aligns across 9 bases. Looked up from germline, CDR1 is ENHRY and CDR2 is SYGVKD. The trim removed 3 bases at V and 13 bases at J, leaving 12 bases unmatched. The CDR3 runs to 15 residues. Written as DNA, the CDR3 is TGTGCCATCAGTGAAACGACTAGCGGACAGAGGCCGCTGTTTTTT. Protein: CAISETTSGQRPLFF.